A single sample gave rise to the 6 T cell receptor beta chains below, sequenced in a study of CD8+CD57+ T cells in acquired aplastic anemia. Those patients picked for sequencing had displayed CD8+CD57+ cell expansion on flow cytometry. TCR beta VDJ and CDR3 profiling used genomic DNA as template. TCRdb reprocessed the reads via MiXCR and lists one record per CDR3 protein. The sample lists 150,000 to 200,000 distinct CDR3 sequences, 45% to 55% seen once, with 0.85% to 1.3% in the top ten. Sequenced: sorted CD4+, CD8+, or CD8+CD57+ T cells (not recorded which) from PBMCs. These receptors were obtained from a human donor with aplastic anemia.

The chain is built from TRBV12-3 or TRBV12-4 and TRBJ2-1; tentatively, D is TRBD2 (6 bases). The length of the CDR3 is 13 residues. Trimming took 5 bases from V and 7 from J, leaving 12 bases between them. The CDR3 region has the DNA TGTGCCAGCAGTCTATCTCGGGGGAATGAGCAGTTCTTC. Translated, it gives CASSLSRGNEQFF.

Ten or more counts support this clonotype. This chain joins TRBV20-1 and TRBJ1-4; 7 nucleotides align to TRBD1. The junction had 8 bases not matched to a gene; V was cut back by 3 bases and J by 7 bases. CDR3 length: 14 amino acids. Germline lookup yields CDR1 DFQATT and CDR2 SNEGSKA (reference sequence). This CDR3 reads CSASRDSQREKLFF. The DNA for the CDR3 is TGCAGTGCTAGCCGGGACAGCCAGCGTGAAAAACTGTTTTTT.

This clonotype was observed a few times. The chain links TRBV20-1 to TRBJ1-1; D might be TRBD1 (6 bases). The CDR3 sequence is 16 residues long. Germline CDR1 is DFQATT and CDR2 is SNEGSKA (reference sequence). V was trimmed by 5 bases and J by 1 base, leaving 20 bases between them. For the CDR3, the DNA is TGCAGTGCTGGCTACAGGGCCCCCGGAGGGAACACTGAAGCTTTCTTT. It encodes CSAGYRAPGGNTEAFF.

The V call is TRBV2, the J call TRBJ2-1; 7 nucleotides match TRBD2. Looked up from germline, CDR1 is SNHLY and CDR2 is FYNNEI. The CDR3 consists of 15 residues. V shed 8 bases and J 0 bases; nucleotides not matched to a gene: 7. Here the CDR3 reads CASAEAGSSYNEQFF. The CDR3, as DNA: TGTGCCAGCGCGGAAGCGGGGAGCTCCTACAATGAGCAGTTCTTC.

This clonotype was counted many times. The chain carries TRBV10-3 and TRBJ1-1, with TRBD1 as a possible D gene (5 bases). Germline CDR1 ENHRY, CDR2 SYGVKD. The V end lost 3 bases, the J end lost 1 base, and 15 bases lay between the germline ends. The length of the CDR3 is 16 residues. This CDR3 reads CAISDLGAATNTEAFF. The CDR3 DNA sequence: TGTGCCATCAGTGATCTAGGGGCCGCGACGAACACTGAAGCTTTCTTT.

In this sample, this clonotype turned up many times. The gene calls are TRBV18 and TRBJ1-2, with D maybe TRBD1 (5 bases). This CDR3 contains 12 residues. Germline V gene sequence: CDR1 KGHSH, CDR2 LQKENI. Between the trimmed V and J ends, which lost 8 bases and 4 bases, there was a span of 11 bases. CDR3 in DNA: TGTGCCAGCAGCCCCGGGACCTATGGCTACACCTTC. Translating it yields CASSPGTYGYTF.